The rows below give T cell receptor beta chains drawn from one sample of a study of siplizumab effects on memory and regulatory T cells. Repertoires were generated with immunoSEQ multiplex PCR, while TCRdb's copy carries only in-frame clones and drops some. The data show fewer than 85,000 clones, about nine tenths seen once. The sample consisted of Tregs sorted from blood. The receptor set was obtained from a human donor in good health. The CDR3 runs from the conserved cysteine through the conserved F or W. Each record gives: clone size, V gene, J gene, D gene, CDR3 DNA, CDR3 protein. The D gene is left open where the match is weak. Not all rows give a size; the values are once, few, many and, for expanded clones, a class.

size: NA
V: TRBV6-6
J: TRBJ1-1
D: NA
DNA: TGTGCCAGCAGTTACGGGACAACGAACACTGAAGCTTTCTTT
CDR3: CASSYGTTNTEAFF

size: NA
V: TRBV2
J: TRBJ1-6
D: NA
DNA: TGTGCCAGCAGGCATGGGAACGCCTCACCCCTCCACTTT
CDR3: CASRHGNASPLHF

size: NA
V: TRBV5-1
J: TRBJ2-5
D: NA
DNA: TGCGCCAGCAGCTTGGCGAGCGGCCAAGAGACCCAGTACTTC
CDR3: CASSLASGQETQYF

size: NA
V: TRBV21-1
J: TRBJ2-2
D: NA
DNA: TGTGCCAGCAGCAAAAAGTGTAGGGGGGCCGGCGGGGAGCTGTTTTTT
CDR3: CASSKKCRGAGGELFF

size: NA
V: TRBV4-3
J: TRBJ2-6
D: NA
DNA: TGCGCCAGCAGCCAGAGACAGCCTGGGGCCAACGTCCTGACTTTC
CDR3: CASSQRQPGANVLTF

size: many
V: TRBV5-4
J: TRBJ1-6
D: NA
DNA: TGTGCCAGCAGCGTTCGGGAGCCGAGATCGGATTCACCCCTCCACTTT
CDR3: CASSVREPRSDSPLHF

size: NA
V: TRBV27
J: TRBJ1-2
D: NA
DNA: TGTGCCAGCAGTGACCCGAAATATGGCTACACCTTC
CDR3: CASSDPKYGYTF

size: few
V: TRBV7-2
J: TRBJ1-1
D: NA
DNA: TGTGCCAGCAGCAGGGGGAAGAACACTGAAGCTTTCTTT
CDR3: CASSRGKNTEAFF

size: NA
V: TRBV9
J: TRBJ1-1
D: NA
DNA: TGTGCCAGCAGCTCTAACATGAACACTGAAGCTTTCTTT
CDR3: CASSSNMNTEAFF

size: NA
V: TRBV28
J: TRBJ1-1
D: NA
DNA: TGTGCCAGCAGTTTATGGGGGGTGGGAGGTAACACTGAAGCTTTCTTT
CDR3: CASSLWGVGGNTEAFF

size: NA
V: TRBV30
J: TRBJ2-3
D: NA
DNA: TGTGCCTGGAGGGAACAGAGCACAGATACGCAGTATTTT
CDR3: CAWREQSTDTQYF

size: NA
V: TRBV27
J: TRBJ2-2
D: TRBD1
DNA: TGTGCCAGCAGTCCCCGGACAGGGGTCGGGGAGCTGTTTTTT
CDR3: CASSPRTGVGELFF

size: NA
V: TRBV10-3
J: TRBJ1-5
D: NA
DNA: TGTGCCATCGCCAGGGAAAGCAATCAGCCCCAGCATTTT
CDR3: CAIARESNQPQHF

size: once
V: TRBV4-2
J: TRBJ2-5
D: TRBD2
DNA: TGTGCCAGCAGCCCCGGAGGAGCGGGAATCGTCAGGGAGACCCAGTACTTC
CDR3: CASSPGGAGIVRETQYF

size: NA
V: TRBV6-6
J: TRBJ2-1
D: TRBD2
DNA: TGTGCCAGCAGTTACTCCGGGACTAGTTGGGAGCAGTTCTTC
CDR3: CASSYSGTSWEQFF

size: NA
V: TRBV5-6
J: TRBJ2-7
D: NA
DNA: TGTGCCAGCAGCTCAGACCCTGGAGTGGGCTACGAGCAGTACTTC
CDR3: CASSSDPGVGYEQYF

size: NA
V: TRBV2
J: TRBJ2-3
D: NA
DNA: TGTGCCAGTACCTCCTCGGGGTGGACAGATACGCAGTATTTT
CDR3: CASTSSGWTDTQYF

size: NA
V: TRBV7-6
J: TRBJ2-5
D: NA
DNA: TGTGCCAGCAGCTTAGCGGAGGGGGCGGGGGAGCAAGAGACCCAGTACTTC
CDR3: CASSLAEGAGEQETQYF

size: NA
V: TRBV5-6
J: TRBJ1-2
D: TRBD1
DNA: TGTGCCAGCAGCCCTGGGACAGGCGGCTACACCTTC
CDR3: CASSPGTGGYTF

size: NA
V: TRBV10-3
J: TRBJ1-5
D: NA
DNA: TGTGCCATCAGTGAGAGGAGGGGTTCAAGCAATCAGCCCCAGCATTTT
CDR3: CAISERRGSSNQPQHF

size: NA
V: TRBV15
J: TRBJ2-5
D: TRBD2
DNA: TGTGCCACCAGCAGAGACCCCCTAGCGGGGGGGGGCATTATGGAGACCCAGTACTTC
CDR3: CATSRDPLAGGGIMETQYF

size: NA
V: TRBV4-3
J: TRBJ2-3
D: TRBD2
DNA: TGCGCCAGCAGCCAAGAGAAAGGAGCGGGGGGAAGTACAGATACGCAGTATTTT
CDR3: CASSQEKGAGGSTDTQYF

size: NA
V: TRBV6-5
J: TRBJ1-1
D: NA
DNA: TGTGCCAGCAGTTACTCGACGCTGAACACTGAAGCTTTCTTT
CDR3: CASSYSTLNTEAFF

size: NA
V: TRBV7-9
J: TRBJ1-2
D: NA
DNA: TGTGCCAGCAGCTTTCCAGATAACTATGGCTACACCTTC
CDR3: CASSFPDNYGYTF

size: NA
V: TRBV6-4
J: TRBJ2-3
D: TRBD2
DNA: TGTGCCAGCAGTGACTTGTGGGGGGGGCAGTATTTT
CDR3: CASSDLWGGQYF

size: NA
V: TRBV5-1
J: TRBJ1-2
D: NA
DNA: TGCGCCAGCAGCTTGCCCGGGGACGGCTACACCTTC
CDR3: CASSLPGDGYTF

size: once
V: TRBV13
J: TRBJ2-3
D: NA
DNA: TGTGCCAGCAGATCCCAGGGGAGCACAGATACGCAGTATTTT
CDR3: CASRSQGSTDTQYF

size: NA
V: TRBV5-1
J: TRBJ2-1
D: NA
DNA: TGCGCCAGCAGCCCTACTAGCAATGAGCAGTTCTTC
CDR3: CASSPTSNEQFF

size: NA
V: TRBV7-9
J: TRBJ2-3
D: NA
DNA: TGTGCCAGTACGGGGACACACCACACAGATACGCAGTATTTT
CDR3: CASTGTHHTDTQYF

size: NA
V: TRBV5-4
J: TRBJ1-2
D: NA
DNA: TGTGCCAGCAGCCGTCCTTACAGAGACTATGGCTACACCTTC
CDR3: CASSRPYRDYGYTF

size: NA
V: TRBV5-5
J: TRBJ2-3
D: NA
DNA: TGTGCCAGCACCCCAGGTGCTAGCACAGATACGCAGTATTTT
CDR3: CASTPGASTDTQYF

size: few
V: TRBV19
J: TRBJ1-6
D: NA
DNA: TGTGCCAGTAGTGGGGGCGCGTACTCACCCCTCCACTTT
CDR3: CASSGGAYSPLHF

size: NA
V: TRBV7-2
J: TRBJ2-1
D: NA
DNA: TGTGCCAGCATGGGGGTTTGGGGCACTGAGCAGTTCTTC
CDR3: CASMGVWGTEQFF

size: NA
V: TRBV27
J: TRBJ2-2
D: NA
DNA: TGTGCCAGCACTACCGGGTCTAGATGGGTCACCGGGGAGCTGTTTTTT
CDR3: CASTTGSRWVTGELFF

size: NA
V: TRBV18
J: TRBJ1-1
D: TRBD1
DNA: TGTGCCAGCTCTAAGGGACAGCAGAACACTGGAGCTTTCTTT
CDR3: CASSKGQQNTGAFF

size: NA
V: TRBV7-9
J: TRBJ2-3
D: TRBD2
DNA: TGTGCCAGCAGCAAAATGGCGGGGGGGCCCACAGATACGCAGTATTTT
CDR3: CASSKMAGGPTDTQYF

size: NA
V: TRBV9
J: TRBJ2-7
D: NA
DNA: TGTGCCAGCAGCACCGGGACTCTCTTCTCCTACGAGCAGTACTTC
CDR3: CASSTGTLFSYEQYF

size: NA
V: TRBV10-3
J: TRBJ1-3
D: NA
DNA: TGTGCCATCACCATGACAGGTGGCGGAAACACCATATATTTT
CDR3: CAITMTGGGNTIYF

size: NA
V: TRBV5-1
J: TRBJ2-3
D: NA
DNA: TGCGCCAGCAGCGGCGGGTCTTCTAGCACAGATACGCAGTATTTT
CDR3: CASSGGSSSTDTQYF

size: NA
V: TRBV2
J: TRBJ2-1
D: NA
DNA: TGTGCCAGCAGTGAACGACCCTACAATGAGCAGTTCTTC
CDR3: CASSERPYNEQFF

size: NA
V: TRBV6-5
J: TRBJ1-6
D: NA
DNA: TGTGCCAGCATCCAGGCTGGGGGGCCCCTCCACTTT
CDR3: CASIQAGGPLHF

size: NA
V: TRBV7-9
J: TRBJ1-2
D: NA
DNA: TGTGCCAGCAGCTTGGAAGGATATGGCTACACCTTC
CDR3: CASSLEGYGYTF

size: NA
V: TRBV30
J: TRBJ2-1
D: NA
DNA: TGTGCCTGGAGCCTTCCGGCTGAGCAGTTCTTC
CDR3: CAWSLPAEQFF

size: few
V: TRBV28
J: TRBJ1-4
D: NA
DNA: TGTGCCAGCAGTTTAGGCGGGGCAGGGCGGAATGAAAAACTGTTTTTT
CDR3: CASSLGGAGRNEKLFF

size: NA
V: TRBV7-6
J: TRBJ2-3
D: NA
DNA: TGTGCCAGCAGCTTAGCCCCGGGGGCCGGCACAGATACGCAGTATTTT
CDR3: CASSLAPGAGTDTQYF

size: NA
V: TRBV5-1
J: TRBJ2-7
D: NA
DNA: TGCGCCAGCAGCTTGGGTGGGGGGATCTCCTACGAGCAGTACTTC
CDR3: CASSLGGGISYEQYF

size: NA
V: TRBV18
J: TRBJ2-1
D: TRBD2
DNA: TGTGCCAGCTCACCTAGTAGCACTAGCGGAGAGCAGTTCTTC
CDR3: CASSPSSTSGEQFF

size: NA
V: TRBV19
J: TRBJ1-2
D: NA
DNA: TGTGCCAGTAGCGTCCGTGGGGTGGGCTATGGCTACACCTTC
CDR3: CASSVRGVGYGYTF

size: NA
V: TRBV6-5
J: TRBJ1-1
D: NA
DNA: TGTGCCAGCAGTGCCCGACCGTACAACACTGAAGCTTTCTTT
CDR3: CASSARPYNTEAFF

size: NA
V: TRBV19
J: TRBJ2-3
D: NA
DNA: TGTGCCAGTAAACTAGCCTATATTACCACAGATACGCAGTATTTT
CDR3: CASKLAYITTDTQYF

size: NA
V: TRBV6-5
J: TRBJ1-4
D: TRBD1
DNA: TGTGCCAGCAGGGACAGGGTGTGGAGTGAAAAACTGTTTTTT
CDR3: CASRDRVWSEKLFF

size: NA
V: TRBV28
J: TRBJ2-7
D: NA
DNA: TGTGCCAGCAGTGCGACTTTCCCCTACTCCAAGGCAGCCTACGAGCAGTACTTC
CDR3: CASSATFPYSKAAYEQYF

size: NA
V: TRBV10-3
J: TRBJ1-2
D: NA
DNA: TGTGCCATCAGTGAGTCGAAGGCGGGGGGGTACTACACCTTC
CDR3: CAISESKAGGYYTF

size: NA
V: TRBV29-1
J: TRBJ2-3
D: TRBD2
DNA: TGCAGCGTTGTGTCCATGCGGGGGGTAGATACGCAGTATTTT
CDR3: CSVVSMRGVDTQYF

size: NA
V: TRBV29-1
J: TRBJ1-2
D: NA
DNA: TGCAGCGTTGATGACGGGAAAAGGGGCTACACCTTC
CDR3: CSVDDGKRGYTF